A single sample gave rise to the 20 T cell receptor beta chains below, sequenced in a study of T cells in Graves' hyperthyroidism and ophthalmopathy. Template material for amplifying TCR beta CDR3 regions consisted of RNA transcripts. The primer set for the first-round RT-PCR of the TCR CDR3 was HTBI. One entry per CDR3 protein results from TCRdb running MiXCR on the multiplex PCR reads. The sample lists some 340,000 distinct CDR3 sequences; 12% to 15% were seen once. The source material was blood. The receptor set was obtained from a woman aged 40 to 50 with Graves' ophthalmopathy.

This clonotype was detected a few times. The chain links TRBV5-1 to TRBJ1-1; unclear D gene. CDR1 is SGHRS, CDR2 YFSETQ, per germline. The CDR3 covers 14 residues. Trimming took off 2 bases at V and 4 bases at J, with 12 bases between the two ends. The CDR3 nucleotides are TGCGCCAGCAGCTTTTCCGGGATGGGCACTGAAGCTTTCTTT. Translation: CASSFSGMGTEAFF.

This clonotype was counted a few times. One end of the junction varies from germline; a read error may be responsible. The CDR3 loop reads CASSTGTGMGTEASF. The CDR3 coding sequence is TGTGCCAGTAGTACGGGGACAGGGATGGGCACTGAAGCTTCCTTT. The genes are TRBV19 and TRBJ1-1; 9 bases are shared with TRBD1. There are 15 residues in the CDR3. Germline CDR1 LNHDA, CDR2 SQIVND (reference sequence). The full variable domain, its missing parts supplied by reference TRBV19 and TRBJ1-1, is DGGITQSPKYLFRKEGQNVTLSCEQNLNHDAMYWYRQDPGQGLRLIYYSQIVNDFQKGDIAEGYSVSREKKESFPLTVTSAQKNPTAFYLCASSTGTGMGTEASFGQGTRLTVV.

Many counts were recorded for this clonotype. The chain joins TRBV11-2 to TRBJ2-1; no clear D. V shed 2 bases and J shed 5 bases, with 10 bases lying between them. The CDR3 sequence is 14 residues long. Germline loops: CDR1 SGHAT, CDR2 FQNNGV. The CDR3 reads CASSLNVQNNEQFF. The CDR3 DNA reads TGTGCCAGCAGCTTAAATGTCCAAAACAATGAGCAGTTCTTC.

The table lists this clonotype with many counts. The V gene is TRBV7-6, the J gene TRBJ2-1, with a weak D call TRBD1 (6 bases). The CDR3 runs 14 residues. From germline, CDR1 is SGHVS and CDR2 FNYEAQ. Trimming took off 2 bases at V and 9 bases at J, with 14 bases between the two ends. The CDR3 DNA is TGTGCCAGCAGCTTAAATGAGCGCAGGGGTGAGCAGTTCTTC. This gives the protein CASSLNERRGEQFF. Combining the CDR3 with reference TRBV7-6 and TRBJ2-1 gives the whole variable domain GAGVSQSPRYKVTKRGQDVALRCDPISGHVSLYWYRQALGQGPEFLTYFNYEAQQDKSGLPNDRFSAERPEGSISTLTIQRTEQRDSAMYRCASSLNERRGEQFFGPGTRLTVL.

This clonotype was observed at least ten times. The chain has TRBV12-3 or TRBV12-4 and TRBJ2-7; no clear D gene. V dropped 1 base and J dropped 3 bases, with 7 bases sitting between them. The CDR3 loop spans 13 amino acids. CDR3 coding DNA: TGTGCCAGCAGTTTAGATGCAGGCTACGAGCAGTACTTC. Protein: CASSLDAGYEQYF.

In its sample, this clonotype was seen once. The genes are TRBV5-5 and TRBJ2-7; maybe TRBD1 (7 bases). The CDR3 spans 15 residues. V lost 4 bases and J lost 5, with 19 bases in between. Germline CDR1 and CDR2: SGHKS and YYEKEE (reference sequence). This CDR3 is CASSLQGGSYHEQYF. The DNA for the CDR3 is TGTGCCAGCAGCCTTCAGGGGGGATCTTACCACGAGCAGTACTTC.

This clonotype has ten or more counts. The CDR3 DNA reads TGTGCCAGCAGTCCAGAGGGCTACGAGCAGTACTTC. It codes for CASSPEGYEQYF. This rearrangement joins TRBV12-3 or TRBV12-4 to TRBJ2-7; possibly TRBD2 for D (5 bases). V was shortened by 5 bases and J by 3 bases, with 8 bases between the two germline ends. This CDR3 comprises 12 residues.

This clonotype has just a few counts. The chain couples TRBV20-1 to TRBJ2-7; no firm D call. Trimming left V 6 bases short and J 2 bases short, with 17 bases between. There are 14 residues in the CDR3. Germline lookup yields CDR1 DFQATT and CDR2 SNEGSKA (reference sequence). This CDR3 is CSARFLTTAYEQYF. Here the CDR3 DNA reads TGCAGTGCCCGGTTTCTTACAACAGCCTACGAGCAGTACTTC.

For this clonotype: A much more abundant neighbour one base away suggests this may be a read error. The chain has TRBV20-1 and TRBJ2-7, with D maybe TRBD1 (5 bases). The tail of the sequence fits TRBJ2-1 better, so the J call may be wrong. CDR1 is DFQATT, CDR2 SNEGSKA, per germline (reference sequence). The CDR3 has 11 residues. Written as DNA, the CDR3 is TGCAGTGCTAGACAGGGCTACGAGCAGTTCTTC. This sequence encodes CSARQGYEQFF.

In its sample, this clonotype was seen many times. The V and J genes are TRBV18 and TRBJ1-5; D ambiguous. Deletions cut 3 bases from V and 1 base from J, with 4 bases between. Per the germline V gene, CDR1 is KGHSH and CDR2 is LQKENI. The CDR3 has 13 amino acids. The CDR3 is CASSPGSNQPQHF. CDR3 bases: TGTGCCAGCTCACCCGGCAGCAATCAGCCCCAGCATTTT.

This clonotype was detected ten times or more. J is TRBJ2-7 and V is TRBV20-1; TRBD2 aligns across 8 bases. This CDR3 has 15 amino acids. V trimming: 0 bases; J trimming: 0 bases; junction bases outside the gene matches: 4. Germline values: CDR1 DFQATT, CDR2 SNEGSKA (reference sequence). Here the CDR3 DNA reads TGCAGTGCTAGAGATTTTAGCGGGGCCTCCTACGAGCAGTACTTC. It specifies CSARDFSGASYEQYF.

This chain's CDR3 is CASSQESPWLAGNEQFF. In DNA, the CDR3 is TGTGCCAGCAGCCAAGAAAGCCCCTGGTTAGCCGGGAATGAGCAGTTCTTC. The chain combines TRBV14 with TRBJ2-1; D remains ambiguous. Trimming cost V 0 bases and J 7 bases, with 19 bases left between them. Germline values: CDR1 SGHDN, CDR2 FVKESK. CDR3 length equals 17 residues.

CDR3 sequence reads: CSALWGAGTQYF. The CDR3, as DNA: TGCAGCGCCCTATGGGGGGCGGGTACGCAGTATTTT. This chain links TRBV29-1 with TRBJ2-3; perhaps D is TRBD1 or TRBD2 (6 bases each). The CDR3 has 12 residues. Looked up from germline, CDR1 is SQVTM and CDR2 is ANQGSEA. Trimming cost V 7 bases and J 8 bases, with 16 bases left between them.

This clonotype was found many times. V and J are TRBV11-2 and TRBJ2-2; 8 nucleotides line up with TRBD1. Germline V gene sequence: CDR1 SGHAT, CDR2 FQNNGV. The CDR3 contains 15 residues. V shed 8 bases and J 3 bases; nucleotides not matched to a gene: 8. The CDR3 DNA is TGTGCCAGCCAACAGAACAGGGGGGACACCGGGGAGCTGTTTTTT. Its protein is CASQQNRGDTGELFF.

The rearrangement joins TRBV30 to TRBJ2-7, with TRBD2 identical over 9 bases. Germline V gives CDR1 GTSNPN, CDR2 SVGIG (reference sequence). CDR3 length: 12 residues. V dropped 4 bases and J dropped 5; count of bases not matched to a gene: 3. Here the CDR3 DNA reads TGTGCCTGGACTAGCGGGAAGCACGAGCAGTACTTC. Amino acids: CAWTSGKHEQYF.

This clonotype was observed many times. DNA of the CDR3: TGCAGTGCTAGCCGGGCCACTGGGTCTAATGAAAAACTGTTTTTT. Residues: CSASRATGSNEKLFF. The chain recombines TRBV20-1 with TRBJ1-4; D gene ambiguous. CDR1 is DFQATT and CDR2 is SNEGSKA in the germline V gene (reference sequence). Trimming took off 3 bases at V and 3 bases at J, with 14 bases between the two ends. The CDR3 is 15 amino acids.

This clonotype came up many times. V gene TRBV11-3 combines with J gene TRBJ1-5; TRBD1 matches at 8 bases. This CDR3 spans 14 amino acids. The junction had 5 bases not matched to a gene; V was cut back by 5 bases and J by 5 bases. Germline V lookup: CDR1 SGHNT, CDR2 YENEEA. CDR3 nucleotides: TGTGCCAGCAGCCGACAGGGGACGGATCAGCCCCAGCATTTT. Translation: CASSRQGTDQPQHF.

The table lists this clonotype with a few counts. This chain joins TRBV4-1 and TRBJ1-5; no reliable D call. Trimming cost V 4 bases and J 0 bases, with 10 bases left between them. Germline CDR1 and CDR2: MGHRA and YSYEKL. The CDR3 contains 15 residues. CDR3 DNA sequence: TGCGCCAGCAGCCCACGGGATTATAGCAATCAGCCCCAGCATTTT. It yields the protein CASSPRDYSNQPQHF.

In this sample, this clonotype turned up many times. The chain is built from TRBV11-3 and TRBJ2-1; weak D call: TRBD1 (5 bases). Germline CDR1 and CDR2: SGHNT and YENEEA. Trimming shortened V by 2 bases and J by 9 bases, and 11 bases separated the two germline ends. CDR3 length: 13 residues. CDR3 sequence: CASSLYAGSEQFF. CDR3 coding DNA: TGTGCCAGCAGCTTATACGCAGGGTCTGAGCAGTTCTTC.

The chain links TRBV5-4 to TRBJ1-1; D gene unclear. The germline V gene has CDR1 SGHNT and CDR2 YYREEE (reference sequence). The CDR3 loop spans 15 amino acids. V lost 2 bases and J 2 bases, leaving 13 bases between the germline ends. The CDR3 DNA reads TGTGCCAGCAGCTTTGGGCCAGTGGGAAACACTGAAGCTTTCTTT. This gives the protein CASSFGPVGNTEAFF.